One and the same sample provided the 2 T cell receptor beta chains below, sequenced in a study of control samples from healthy donors and cancer patients. Using immunoSEQ multiplex PCR, the repertoire was profiled, and TCRdb retains in-frame clones only, with some absent. The sample lists about 190,000 clones, approximately 91% occurring once. The sequenced sample was blood. The receptors were sampled from a man between 25 and 39 years old in good health.

The V gene is TRBV28, the J gene TRBJ1-2; TRBD1 might be the D (5 bases). There are 14 residues in the CDR3. Germline V lookup: CDR1 MDHEN, CDR2 SYDVKM. Trimming shortened V by 1 base and J by 8 bases, and 14 bases separated the two germline ends. DNA of the CDR3: TGTGCCAGCAGTTTATCGCGCCAGGGCCAAGGCTACACCTTC. The encoded protein is CASSLSRQGQGYTF.

The chain couples TRBV29-1 to TRBJ1-1; tentative D call: TRBD1 (6 bases). V shed 8 bases and J shed 5 bases, with 18 bases lying between them. Germline lookup yields CDR1 SQVTM and CDR2 ANQGSEA. The CDR3 loop spans 13 amino acids. CDR3 sequence reads: CSFSQGRWTEAFF. CDR3 nucleotides: TGCAGCTTTTCCCAGGGGAGGTGGACTGAAGCTTTCTTT.